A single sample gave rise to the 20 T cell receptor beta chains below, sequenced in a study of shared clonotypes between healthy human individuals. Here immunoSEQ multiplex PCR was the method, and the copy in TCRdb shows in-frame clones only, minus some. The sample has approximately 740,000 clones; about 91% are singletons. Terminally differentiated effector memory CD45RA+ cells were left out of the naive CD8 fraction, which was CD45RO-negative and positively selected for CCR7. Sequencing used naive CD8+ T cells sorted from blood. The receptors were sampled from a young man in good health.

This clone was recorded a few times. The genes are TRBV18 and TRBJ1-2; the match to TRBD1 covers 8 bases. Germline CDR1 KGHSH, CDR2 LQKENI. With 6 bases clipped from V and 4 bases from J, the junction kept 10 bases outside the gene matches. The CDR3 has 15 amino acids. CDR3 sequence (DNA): TGTGCCAGCTCCTCGGGAGACAGGGGTGGCTATGGCTACACCTTC. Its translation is CASSSGDRGGYGYTF.

The CDR3 spells CASSLLGFYNEQFF. The CDR3 DNA reads TGTGCCAGCAGTTTATTGGGTTTCTACAATGAGCAGTTCTTC. The chain couples TRBV27 to TRBJ2-1; no definite D call. V gave up 1 base and J gave up 3 bases, with 7 bases separating them. Germline CDR1 reads MNHEY; CDR2 reads SMNVEV (reference sequence). The CDR3 runs to 14 residues.

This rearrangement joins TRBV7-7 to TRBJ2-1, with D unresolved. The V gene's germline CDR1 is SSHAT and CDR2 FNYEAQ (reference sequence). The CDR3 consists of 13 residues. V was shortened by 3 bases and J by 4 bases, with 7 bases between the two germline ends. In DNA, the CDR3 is TGTGCCAGCAGCTTTAGACTTTACAATGAGCAGTTCTTC. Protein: CASSFRLYNEQFF.

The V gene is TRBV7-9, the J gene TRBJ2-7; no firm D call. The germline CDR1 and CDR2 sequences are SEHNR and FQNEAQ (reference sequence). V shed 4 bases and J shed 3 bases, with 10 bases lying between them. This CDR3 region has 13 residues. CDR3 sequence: CASSSYTDYEQYF. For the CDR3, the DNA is TGTGCCAGCAGCTCTTACACGGACTACGAGCAGTACTTC.

The CDR3 is CSVVGDRDYRRAEQFF. For the CDR3, the DNA is TGCAGCGTTGTGGGAGACCGGGACTACCGACGGGCTGAGCAGTTCTTC. V is TRBV29-1 and J is TRBJ2-1; 7 bases fit TRBD2. The CDR3 length is 16 residues. The V gene end was trimmed by 4 bases and the J gene end by 9 bases; junction bases not matched to a gene: 18. The germline V gene has CDR1 SQVTM and CDR2 ANQGSEA.

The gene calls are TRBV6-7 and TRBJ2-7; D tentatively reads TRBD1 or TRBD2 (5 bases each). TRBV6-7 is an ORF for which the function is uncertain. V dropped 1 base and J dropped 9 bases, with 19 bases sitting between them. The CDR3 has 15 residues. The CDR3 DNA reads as TGTGCCAGCAGTTACTACAGATCCGGGACCCAGGGGCAGTACTTC. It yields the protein CASSYYRSGTQGQYF.

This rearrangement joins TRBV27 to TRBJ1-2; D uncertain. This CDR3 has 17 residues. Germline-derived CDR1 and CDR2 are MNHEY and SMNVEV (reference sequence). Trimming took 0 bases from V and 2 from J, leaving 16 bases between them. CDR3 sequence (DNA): TGTGCCAGCAGTTTATCCCTAGGGCCCAATAGGAACTATGGCTACACCTTC. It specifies CASSLSLGPNRNYGYTF.

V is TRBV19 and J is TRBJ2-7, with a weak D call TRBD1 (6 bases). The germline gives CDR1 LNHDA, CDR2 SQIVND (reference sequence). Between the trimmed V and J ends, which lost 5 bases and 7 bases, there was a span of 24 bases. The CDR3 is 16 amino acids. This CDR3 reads CASSDRFQHSLWEQYF. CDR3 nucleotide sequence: TGTGCCAGTAGTGACAGGTTCCAGCATTCGCTGTGGGAGCAGTACTTC.

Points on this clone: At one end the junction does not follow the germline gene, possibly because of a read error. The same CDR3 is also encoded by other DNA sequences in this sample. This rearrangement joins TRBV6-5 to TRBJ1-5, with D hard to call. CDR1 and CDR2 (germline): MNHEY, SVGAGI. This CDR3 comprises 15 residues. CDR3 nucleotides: TGTGCTAGCAGTTATTCCGCCAGAAGCAATCAGCCCCAGCATTTT. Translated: CASSYSARSNQPQHF.

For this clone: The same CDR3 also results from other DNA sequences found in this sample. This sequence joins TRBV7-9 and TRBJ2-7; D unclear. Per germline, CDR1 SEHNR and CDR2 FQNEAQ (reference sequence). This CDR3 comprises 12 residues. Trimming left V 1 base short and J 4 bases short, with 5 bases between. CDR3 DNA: TGTGCCAGCAGCTTAGGGCAGTACGAGCAGTACTTC. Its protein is CASSLGQYEQYF.

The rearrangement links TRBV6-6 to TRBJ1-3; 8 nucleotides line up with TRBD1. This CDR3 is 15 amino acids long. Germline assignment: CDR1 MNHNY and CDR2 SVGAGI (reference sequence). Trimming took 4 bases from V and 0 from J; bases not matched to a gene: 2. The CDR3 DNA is TGTGCCAGCAGTTTGGACAGGGTCTCTGGAAACACCATATATTTT. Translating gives CASSLDRVSGNTIYF.

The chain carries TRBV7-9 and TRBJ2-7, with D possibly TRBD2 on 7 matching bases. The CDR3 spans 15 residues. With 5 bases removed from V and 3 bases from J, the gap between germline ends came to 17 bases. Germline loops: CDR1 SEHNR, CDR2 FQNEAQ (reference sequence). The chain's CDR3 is CASSGKGGGLYEQYF. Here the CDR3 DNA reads TGTGCCAGCAGCGGGAAGGGCGGGGGCCTCTACGAGCAGTACTTC.

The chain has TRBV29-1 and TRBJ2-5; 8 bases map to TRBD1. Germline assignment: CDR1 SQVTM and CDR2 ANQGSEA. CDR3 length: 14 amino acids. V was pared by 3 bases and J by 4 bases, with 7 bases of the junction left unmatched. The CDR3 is CSVEGTGGIETQYF. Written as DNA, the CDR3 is TGCAGCGTTGAGGGAACAGGGGGTATAGAGACCCAGTACTTC.

CDR3 protein: CATRVDRSYDEQYF. The CDR3 DNA follows: TGTGCCACCAGGGTGGACCGGTCGTACGACGAGCAGTACTTC. This rearrangement joins TRBV15 to TRBJ2-7; D gene uncertain. V dropped 6 bases and J dropped 5 bases, with 17 bases sitting between them. Germline-derived CDR1 and CDR2 are LNHNV and YYDKDF (reference sequence). The CDR3 runs 14 residues. The whole variable domain, remainder taken from reference TRBV15 and TRBJ2-7, is DAMVIQNPRYQVTQFGKPVTLSCSQTLNHNVMYWYQQKSSQAPKLLFHYYDKDFNNEADTPDNFQSRRPNTSFCFLDIRSPGLGDTAMYLCATRVDRSYDEQYFGPGTRLTVT.

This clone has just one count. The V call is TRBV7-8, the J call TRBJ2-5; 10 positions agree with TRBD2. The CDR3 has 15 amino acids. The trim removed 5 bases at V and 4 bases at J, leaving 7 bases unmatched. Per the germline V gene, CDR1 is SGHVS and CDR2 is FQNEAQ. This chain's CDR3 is CASSASGSGRETQYF. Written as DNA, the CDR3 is TGTGCCAGCAGCGCTAGCGGGAGTGGTAGAGAGACCCAGTACTTC.

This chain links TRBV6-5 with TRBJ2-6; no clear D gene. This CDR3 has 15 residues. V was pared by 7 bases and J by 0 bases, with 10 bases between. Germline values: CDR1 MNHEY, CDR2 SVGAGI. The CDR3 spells CASNRRVSGANVLTF. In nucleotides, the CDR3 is TGTGCCAGCAATCGACGTGTCTCTGGGGCCAACGTCCTGACTTTC.

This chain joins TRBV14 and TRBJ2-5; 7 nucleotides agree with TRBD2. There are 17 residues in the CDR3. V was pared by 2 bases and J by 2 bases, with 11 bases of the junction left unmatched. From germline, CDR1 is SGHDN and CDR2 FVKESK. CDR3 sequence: CASSQHHRLARQETQYF. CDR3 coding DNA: TGTGCCAGCAGCCAACACCACCGACTAGCAAGACAAGAGACCCAGTACTTC.

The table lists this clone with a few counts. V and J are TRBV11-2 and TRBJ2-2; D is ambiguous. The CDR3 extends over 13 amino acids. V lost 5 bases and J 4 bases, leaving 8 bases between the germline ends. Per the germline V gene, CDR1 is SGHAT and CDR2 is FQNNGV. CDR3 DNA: TGTGCCAGCAGCCGTCCGGGCACCGGGGAGCTGTTTTTT. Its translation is CASSRPGTGELFF.

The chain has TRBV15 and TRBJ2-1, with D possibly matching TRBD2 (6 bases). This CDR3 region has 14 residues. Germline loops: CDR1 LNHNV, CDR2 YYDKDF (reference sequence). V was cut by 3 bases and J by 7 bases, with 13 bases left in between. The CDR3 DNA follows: TGTGCCACCAGCAGCGGGGGAGCCTCAAATGAGCAGTTCTTC. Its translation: CATSSGGASNEQFF.

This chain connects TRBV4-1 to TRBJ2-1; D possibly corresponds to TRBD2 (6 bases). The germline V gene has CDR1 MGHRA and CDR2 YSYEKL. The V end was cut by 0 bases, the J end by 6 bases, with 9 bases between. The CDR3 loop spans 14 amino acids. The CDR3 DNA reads TGCGCCAGCAGCCAAGATCTGGGAGGCAATGAGCAGTTCTTC. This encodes CASSQDLGGNEQFF.